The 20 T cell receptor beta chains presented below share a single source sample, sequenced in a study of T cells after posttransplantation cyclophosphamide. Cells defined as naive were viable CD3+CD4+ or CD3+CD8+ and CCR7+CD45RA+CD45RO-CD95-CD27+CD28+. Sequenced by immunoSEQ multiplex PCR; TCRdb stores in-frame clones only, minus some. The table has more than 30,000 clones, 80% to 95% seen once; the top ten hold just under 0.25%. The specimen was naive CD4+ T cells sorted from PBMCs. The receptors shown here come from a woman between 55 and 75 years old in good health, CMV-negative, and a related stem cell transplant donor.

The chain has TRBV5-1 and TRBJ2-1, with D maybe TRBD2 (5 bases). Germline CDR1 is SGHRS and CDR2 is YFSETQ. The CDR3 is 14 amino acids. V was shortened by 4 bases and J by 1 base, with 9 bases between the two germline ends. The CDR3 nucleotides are TGCGCCAGCAGCGAAGGGAGTTCCTACAATGAGCAGTTCTTC. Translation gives CASSEGSSYNEQFF.

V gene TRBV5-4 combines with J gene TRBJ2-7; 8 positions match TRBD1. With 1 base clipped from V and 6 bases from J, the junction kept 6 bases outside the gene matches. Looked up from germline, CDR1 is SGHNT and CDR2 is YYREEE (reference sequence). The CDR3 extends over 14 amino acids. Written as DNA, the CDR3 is TGTGCCAGCAGCTTGCCGGCAGGGGGCAGCGAGCAGTACTTC. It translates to CASSLPAGGSEQYF.

The CDR3 here is CASSVAPGGANEKLFF. In nucleotides, the CDR3 is TGTGCCAGCAGCGTAGCCCCGGGAGGGGCTAATGAAAAACTGTTTTTT. This chain uses TRBV9 with TRBJ1-4, with D tentatively TRBD1 (5 bases). The ends were cut back, 0 bases at V and 3 bases at J, with 12 bases in the middle. CDR3 length equals 16 residues. The germline CDR1 and CDR2 sequences are SGDLS and YYNGEE.

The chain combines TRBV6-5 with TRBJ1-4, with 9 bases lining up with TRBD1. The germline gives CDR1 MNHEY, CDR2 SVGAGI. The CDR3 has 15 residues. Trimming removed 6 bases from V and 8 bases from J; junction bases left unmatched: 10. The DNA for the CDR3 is TGTGCCAGCAGAAAAGGGACAGGGTTGGTCGAAAAACTGTTTTTT. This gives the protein CASRKGTGLVEKLFF.

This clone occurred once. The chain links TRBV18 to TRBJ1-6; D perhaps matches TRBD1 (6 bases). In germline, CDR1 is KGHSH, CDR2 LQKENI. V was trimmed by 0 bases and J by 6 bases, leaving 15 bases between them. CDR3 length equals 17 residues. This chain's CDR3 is CASSPPGHVGSNSPLHF. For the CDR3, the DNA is TGTGCCAGCTCACCACCGGGACACGTTGGGAGTAATTCACCCCTCCACTTT.

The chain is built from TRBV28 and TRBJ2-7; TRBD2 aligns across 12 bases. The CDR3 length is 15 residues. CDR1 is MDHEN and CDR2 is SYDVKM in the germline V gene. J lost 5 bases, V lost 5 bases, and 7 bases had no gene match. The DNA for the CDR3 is TGTGCCAGCAGTATACTAGCGGGGGGAAACCACGAGCAGTACTTC. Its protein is CASSILAGGNHEQYF. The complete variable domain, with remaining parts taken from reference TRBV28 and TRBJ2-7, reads DVKVTQSSRYLVKRTGEKVFLECVQDMDHENMFWYRQDPGLGLRLIYFSYDVKMKEKGDIPEGYSVSREKKERFSLILESASTNQTSMYLCASSILAGGNHEQYFGPGTRLTVT.

The CDR3, as DNA: TGTGCCAGTAGTAGCTTAGGGGCGGCTAATGAAAAACTGTTTTTT. This translates into CASSSLGAANEKLFF. The chain joins TRBV19 to TRBJ1-4; tentatively, D is TRBD1 (5 bases). Germline V gene lookup returns CDR1 LNHDA and CDR2 SQIVND (reference sequence). The CDR3 is 15 residues long. The ends were cut back, 4 bases at V and 3 bases at J, with 12 bases in the middle.

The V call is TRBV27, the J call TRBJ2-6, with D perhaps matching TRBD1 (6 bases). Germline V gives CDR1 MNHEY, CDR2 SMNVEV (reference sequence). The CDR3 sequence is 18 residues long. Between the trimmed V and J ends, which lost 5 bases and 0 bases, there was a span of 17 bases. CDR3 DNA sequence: TGTGCCAGCAGTCTCAGATATGGGGGCGTCTCTGGGGCCAACGTCCTGACTTTC. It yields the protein CASSLRYGGVSGANVLTF. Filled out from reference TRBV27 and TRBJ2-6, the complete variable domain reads EAQVTQNPRYLITVTGKKLTVTCSQNMNHEYMSWYRQDPGLGLRQIYYSMNVEVTDKGDVPEGYKVSRKEKRNFPLILESPSPNQTSLYFCASSLRYGGVSGANVLTFGAGSRLTVL.

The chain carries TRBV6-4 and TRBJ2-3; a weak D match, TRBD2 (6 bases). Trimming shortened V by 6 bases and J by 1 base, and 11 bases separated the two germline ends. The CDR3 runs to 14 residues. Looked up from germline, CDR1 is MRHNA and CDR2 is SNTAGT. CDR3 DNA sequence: TGTGCCAGCAGCATGACGGGGGGCACAGATACGCAGTATTTT. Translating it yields CASSMTGGTDTQYF.

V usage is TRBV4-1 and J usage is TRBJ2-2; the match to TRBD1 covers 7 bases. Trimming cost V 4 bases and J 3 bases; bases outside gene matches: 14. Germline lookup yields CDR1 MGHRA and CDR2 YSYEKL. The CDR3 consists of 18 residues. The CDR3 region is CASSRGTGESAHTGELFF. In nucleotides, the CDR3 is TGCGCCAGCAGCCGGGGTACAGGGGAGAGTGCTCACACCGGGGAGCTGTTTTTT.

The CDR3 sequence is CASSPPSRGTDTQYF. The DNA of the CDR3 is TGTGCCAGCTCACCACCCTCGAGAGGCACAGATACGCAGTATTTT. V is TRBV18 and J is TRBJ2-3; the D is unclear. Trimming left V 0 bases short and J 1 base short, with 8 bases between. Germline CDR1 and CDR2: KGHSH and LQKENI. The CDR3 covers 15 residues.

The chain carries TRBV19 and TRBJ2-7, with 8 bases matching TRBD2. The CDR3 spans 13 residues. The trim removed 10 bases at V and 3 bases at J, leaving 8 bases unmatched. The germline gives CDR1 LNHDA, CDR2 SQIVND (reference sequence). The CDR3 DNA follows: TGTGCCACCAAAGTGGCGGGAGGCTACGAGCAGTACTTC. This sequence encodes CATKVAGGYEQYF.

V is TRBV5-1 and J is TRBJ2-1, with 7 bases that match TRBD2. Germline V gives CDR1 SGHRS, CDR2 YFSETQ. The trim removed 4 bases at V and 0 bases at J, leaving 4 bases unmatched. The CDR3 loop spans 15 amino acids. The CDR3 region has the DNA TGCGCCAGCAGCGTCGGACTAGGCTCCTACAATGAGCAGTTCTTC. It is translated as CASSVGLGSYNEQFF.

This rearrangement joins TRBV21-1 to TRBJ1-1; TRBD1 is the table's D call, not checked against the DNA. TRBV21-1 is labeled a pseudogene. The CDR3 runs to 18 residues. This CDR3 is CASSKVASRDLMNTEAFF. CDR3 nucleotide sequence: TGTGCCAGCAGCAAAGTGGCTTCCAGGGATCTAATGAACACTGAAGCTTTCTTT.

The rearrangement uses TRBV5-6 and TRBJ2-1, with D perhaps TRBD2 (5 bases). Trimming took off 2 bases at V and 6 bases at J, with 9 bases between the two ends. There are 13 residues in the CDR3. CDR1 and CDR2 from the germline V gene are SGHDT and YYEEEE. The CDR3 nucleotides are TGTGCCAGCAGCTTCGTAGGACTCAATGAGCAGTTCTTC. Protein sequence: CASSFVGLNEQFF.

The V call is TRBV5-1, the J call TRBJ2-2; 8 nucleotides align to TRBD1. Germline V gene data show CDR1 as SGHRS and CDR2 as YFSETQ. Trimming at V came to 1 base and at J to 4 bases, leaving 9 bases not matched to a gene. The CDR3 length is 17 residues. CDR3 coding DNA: TGCGCCAGCAGCTTGAGGCCAGGGGGCGCCAGCACCGGGGAGCTGTTTTTT. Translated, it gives CASSLRPGGASTGELFF.

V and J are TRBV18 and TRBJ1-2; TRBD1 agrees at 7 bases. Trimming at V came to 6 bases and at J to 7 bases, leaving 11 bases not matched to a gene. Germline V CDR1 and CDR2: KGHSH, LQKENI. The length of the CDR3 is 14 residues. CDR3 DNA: TGTGCCAGCTCCCGGTTACAGGGGAATGGTGGCTACACCTTC. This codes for CASSRLQGNGGYTF.

This CDR3 is CASSLGGGSYEQYF. Written as DNA, the CDR3 is TGTGCCAGCAGTTTGGGGGGGGGATCCTACGAGCAGTACTTC. The genes are TRBV28 and TRBJ2-7, with 7 bases aligning to TRBD2. The CDR3 runs 14 residues. V lost 3 bases, J lost 1 base, and 3 bases stayed unmatched. Germline V gene data show CDR1 as MDHEN and CDR2 as SYDVKM.

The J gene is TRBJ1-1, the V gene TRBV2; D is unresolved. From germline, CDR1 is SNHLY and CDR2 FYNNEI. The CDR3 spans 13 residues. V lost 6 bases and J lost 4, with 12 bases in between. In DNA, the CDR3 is TGTGCCAGCAGAGACGAGGCGGTCACTGAAGCTTTCTTT. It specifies CASRDEAVTEAFF. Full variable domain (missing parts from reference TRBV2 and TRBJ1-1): EPEVTQTPSHQVTQMGQEVILRCVPISNHLYFYWYRQILGQKVEFLVSFYNNEISEKSEIFDDQFSVERPDGSNFTLKIRSTKLEDSAMYFCASRDEAVTEAFFGQGTRLTVV.

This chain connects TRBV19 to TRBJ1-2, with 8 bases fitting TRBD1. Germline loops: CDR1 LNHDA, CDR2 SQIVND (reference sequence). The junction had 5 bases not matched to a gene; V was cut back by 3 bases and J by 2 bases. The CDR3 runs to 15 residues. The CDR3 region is CASSIYDRGNYGYTF. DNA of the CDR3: TGTGCCAGTAGTATTTACGACAGGGGCAACTATGGCTACACCTTC.